Included here is one T cell receptor (beta chain) sequence, with context. Its antigen remains unidentified. Per the germline V gene, CDR1 is SEHNR and CDR2 is FQNEAQ (reference sequence). V gave up 7 bases and J gave up 6 bases; unmatched junction bases: 8. This CDR3 region has 13 residues. Amplified TCR beta CDR3 regions derived from RNA transcripts. When the TCR CDR3 underwent first-round RT-PCR, the HTBI primer set was used. TCRdb reprocessed the multiplex PCR reads with MiXCR, giving one entry per CDR3 protein. The sample lists hundreds of thousands of distinct CDR3 sequences, roughly 37% occurring once. This specimen comes from a study of T cells in Graves' hyperthyroidism and ophthalmopathy. Findings and caveats of the study: The model anticipated ophthalmopathy a median about 7 months pre-onset. Peripheral blood also featured most of the thyroid clonotypes expanded above 0.001.

An absence of ophthalmopathy progression within 18 months meant stable Graves' hyperthyroidism. Reasons for excluding patients were uncontrolled infection, other autoimmune disease, pregnancy or lactation. The receptor comes from a man between 18 and 29 years old with Graves' hyperthyroidism. The chain recombines TRBV7-9 with TRBJ1-1, with 7 positions matching TRBD1. Sequencing was carried out using blood. Here the CDR3 DNA reads TGTGCCAGCAAACGGGACAGCAACTCTGAAGCTTTCTTT. Translated, it gives CASKRDSNSEAFF.